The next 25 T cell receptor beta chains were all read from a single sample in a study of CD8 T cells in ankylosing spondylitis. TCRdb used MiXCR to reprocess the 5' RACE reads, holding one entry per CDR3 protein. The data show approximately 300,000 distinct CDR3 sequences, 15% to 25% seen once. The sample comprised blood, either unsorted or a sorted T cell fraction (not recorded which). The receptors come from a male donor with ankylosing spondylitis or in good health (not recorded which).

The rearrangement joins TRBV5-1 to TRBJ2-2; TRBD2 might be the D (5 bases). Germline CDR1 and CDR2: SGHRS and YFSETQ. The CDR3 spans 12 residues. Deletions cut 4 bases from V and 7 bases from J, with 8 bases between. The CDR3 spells CASSLRGGELFF. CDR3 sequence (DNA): TGCGCCAGCAGCCTTCGGGGCGGGGAGCTGTTTTTT.

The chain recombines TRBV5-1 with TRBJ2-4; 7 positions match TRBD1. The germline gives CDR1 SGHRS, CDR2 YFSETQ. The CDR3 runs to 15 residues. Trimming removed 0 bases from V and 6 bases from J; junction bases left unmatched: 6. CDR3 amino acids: CASSLAKGAGNIQYF. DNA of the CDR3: TGCGCCAGCAGCTTGGCCAAGGGGGCTGGAAACATTCAGTACTTC.

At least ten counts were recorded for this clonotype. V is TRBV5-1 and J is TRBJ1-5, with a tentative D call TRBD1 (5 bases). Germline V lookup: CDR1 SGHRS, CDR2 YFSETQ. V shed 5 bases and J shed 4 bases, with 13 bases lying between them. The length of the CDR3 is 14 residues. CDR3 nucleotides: TGCGCCAGCAGGCCTTGGGGGGAAAATCAGCCCCAGCATTTT. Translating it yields CASRPWGENQPQHF. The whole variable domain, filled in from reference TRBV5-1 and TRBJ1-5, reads KAGVTQTPRYLIKTRGQQVTLSCSPISGHRSVSWYQQTPGQGLQFLFEYFSETQRNKGNFPGRFSGRQFSNSRSEMNVSTLELGDSALYLCASRPWGENQPQHFGDGTRLSIL.

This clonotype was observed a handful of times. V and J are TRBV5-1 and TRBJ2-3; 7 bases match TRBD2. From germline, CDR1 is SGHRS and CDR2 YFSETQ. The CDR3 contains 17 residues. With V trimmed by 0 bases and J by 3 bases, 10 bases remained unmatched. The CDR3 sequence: CASSLELGGRKTDTQYF. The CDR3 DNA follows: TGCGCCAGCAGCTTGGAGTTGGGCGGGAGAAAAACAGATACGCAGTATTTT.

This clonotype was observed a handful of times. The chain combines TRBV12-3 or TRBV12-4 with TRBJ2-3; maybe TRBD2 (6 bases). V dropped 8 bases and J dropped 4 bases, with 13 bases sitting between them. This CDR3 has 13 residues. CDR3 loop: CASGGLSADTQYF. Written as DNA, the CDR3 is TGTGCCAGCGGGGGGTTAAGCGCAGATACGCAGTATTTT.

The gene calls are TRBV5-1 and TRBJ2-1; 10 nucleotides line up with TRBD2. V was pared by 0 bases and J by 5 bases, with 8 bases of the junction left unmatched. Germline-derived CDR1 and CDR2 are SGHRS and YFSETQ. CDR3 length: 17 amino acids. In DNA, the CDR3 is TGCGCCAGCAGCTTGGGGGCTAGCGGGAGTGCGGACAATGAGCAGTTCTTC. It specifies CASSLGASGSADNEQFF. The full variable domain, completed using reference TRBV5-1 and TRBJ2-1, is KAGVTQTPRYLIKTRGQQVTLSCSPISGHRSVSWYQQTPGQGLQFLFEYFSETQRNKGNFPGRFSGRQFSNSRSEMNVSTLELGDSALYLCASSLGASGSADNEQFFGPGTRLTVL.

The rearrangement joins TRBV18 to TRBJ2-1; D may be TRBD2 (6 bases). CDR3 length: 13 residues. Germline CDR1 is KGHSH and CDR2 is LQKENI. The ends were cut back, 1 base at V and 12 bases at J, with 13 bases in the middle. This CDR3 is CASSPQPGGGQFF. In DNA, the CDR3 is TGTGCCAGCTCACCACAACCCGGGGGAGGGCAGTTCTTC.

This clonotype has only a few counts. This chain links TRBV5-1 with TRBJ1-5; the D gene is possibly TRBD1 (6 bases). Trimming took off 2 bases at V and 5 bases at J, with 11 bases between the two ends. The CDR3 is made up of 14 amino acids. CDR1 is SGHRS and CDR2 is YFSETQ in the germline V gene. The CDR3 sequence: CASSFKTGDQPQHF. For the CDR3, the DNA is TGCGCCAGCAGCTTCAAGACAGGAGATCAGCCCCAGCATTTT.

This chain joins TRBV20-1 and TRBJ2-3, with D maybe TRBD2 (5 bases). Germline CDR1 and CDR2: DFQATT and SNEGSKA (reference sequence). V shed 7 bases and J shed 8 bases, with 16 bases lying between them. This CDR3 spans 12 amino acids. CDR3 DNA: TGCAGTGGTAGGGCCCCCGGAGGTACGCAGTATTTT. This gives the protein CSGRAPGGTQYF.

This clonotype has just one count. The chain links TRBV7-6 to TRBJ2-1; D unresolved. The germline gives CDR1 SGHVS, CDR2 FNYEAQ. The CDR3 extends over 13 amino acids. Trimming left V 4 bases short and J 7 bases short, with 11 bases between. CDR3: CASSWAVSNEQFF. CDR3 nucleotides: TGTGCCAGCAGCTGGGCAGTCTCGAATGAGCAGTTCTTC.

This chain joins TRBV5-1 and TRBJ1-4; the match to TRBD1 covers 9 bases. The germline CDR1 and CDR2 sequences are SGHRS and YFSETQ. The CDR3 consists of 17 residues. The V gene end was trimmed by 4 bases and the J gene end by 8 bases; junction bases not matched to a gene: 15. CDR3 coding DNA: TGCGCCAGCAGCACCCGAGGAGGGGACAGGGTAGACGAAAAACTGTTTTTT. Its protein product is CASSTRGGDRVDEKLFF.

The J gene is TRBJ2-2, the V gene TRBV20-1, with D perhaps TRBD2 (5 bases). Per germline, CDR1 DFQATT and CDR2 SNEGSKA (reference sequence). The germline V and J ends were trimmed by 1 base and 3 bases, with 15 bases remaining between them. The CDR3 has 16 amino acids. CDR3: CSARGLSPDYTGELFF. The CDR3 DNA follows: TGCAGTGCTAGAGGGCTATCCCCGGACTACACCGGGGAGCTGTTTTTT.

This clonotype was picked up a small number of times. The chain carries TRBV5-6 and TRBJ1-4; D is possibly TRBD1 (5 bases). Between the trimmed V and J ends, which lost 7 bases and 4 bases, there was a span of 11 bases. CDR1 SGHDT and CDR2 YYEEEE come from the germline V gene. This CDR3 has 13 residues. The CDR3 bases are TGTGCCAGCGCCGGGGCGCTTAATGAAAAACTGTTTTTT. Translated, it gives CASAGALNEKLFF.

The CDR3 DNA sequence: TGTGCCATCAGTGAGTCAGACAGGGTTTACACAGATACGCAGTATTTT. Amino acids: CAISESDRVYTDTQYF. The gene calls are TRBV10-3 and TRBJ2-3, with 7 bases lining up with TRBD1. The V gene's germline CDR1 is ENHRY and CDR2 SYGVKD. V was clipped by 0 bases and J by 2 bases; unmatched bases: 5. The CDR3 has 16 amino acids.

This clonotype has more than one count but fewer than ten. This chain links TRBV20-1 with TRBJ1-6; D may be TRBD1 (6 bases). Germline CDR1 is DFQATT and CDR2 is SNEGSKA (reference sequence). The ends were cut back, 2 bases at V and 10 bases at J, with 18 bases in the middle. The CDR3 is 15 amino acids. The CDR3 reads CSARTSEGGRSPLHF. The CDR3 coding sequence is TGCAGTGCTAGAACCTCAGAGGGGGGGAGGTCACCCCTCCACTTT.

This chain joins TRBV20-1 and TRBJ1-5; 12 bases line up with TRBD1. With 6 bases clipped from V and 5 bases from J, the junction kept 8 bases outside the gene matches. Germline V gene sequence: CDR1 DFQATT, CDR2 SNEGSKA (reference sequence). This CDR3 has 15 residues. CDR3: CSAVGDRGRDQPQHF. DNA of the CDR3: TGCAGTGCCGTTGGGGACAGGGGGCGAGATCAGCCCCAGCATTTT.

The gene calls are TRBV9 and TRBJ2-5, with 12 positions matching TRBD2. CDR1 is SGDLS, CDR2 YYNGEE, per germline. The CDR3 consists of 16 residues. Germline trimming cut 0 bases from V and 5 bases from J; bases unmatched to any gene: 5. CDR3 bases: TGTGCCAGCAGCGTAGCCGGGACTAGCGGGTATGAGACCCAGTACTTC. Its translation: CASSVAGTSGYETQYF.

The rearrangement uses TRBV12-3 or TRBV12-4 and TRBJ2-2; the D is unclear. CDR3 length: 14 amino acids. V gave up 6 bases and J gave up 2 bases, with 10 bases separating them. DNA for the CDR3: TGTGCCAGCAGGACCGGGTCTAACACCGGGGAGCTGTTTTTT. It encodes CASRTGSNTGELFF.

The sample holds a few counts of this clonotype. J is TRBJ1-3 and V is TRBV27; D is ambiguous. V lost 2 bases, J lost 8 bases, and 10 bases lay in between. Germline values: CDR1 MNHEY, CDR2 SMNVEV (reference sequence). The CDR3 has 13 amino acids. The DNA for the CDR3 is TGTGCCAGCAGTTTAATTCCGGGTCACACCATATATTTT. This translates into CASSLIPGHTIYF.

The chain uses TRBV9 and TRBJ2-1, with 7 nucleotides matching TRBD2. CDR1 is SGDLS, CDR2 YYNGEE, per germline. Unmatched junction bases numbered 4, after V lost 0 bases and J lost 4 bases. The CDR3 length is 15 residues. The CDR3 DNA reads TGTGCCAGCAGCGTAGTCCCTAGCGGATACAATGAGCAGTTCTTC. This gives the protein CASSVVPSGYNEQFF.

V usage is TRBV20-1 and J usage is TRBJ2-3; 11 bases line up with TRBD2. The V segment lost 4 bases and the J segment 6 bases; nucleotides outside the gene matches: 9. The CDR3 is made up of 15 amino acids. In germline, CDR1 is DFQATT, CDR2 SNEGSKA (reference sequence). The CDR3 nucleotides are TGCAGTGCTAAACTTCTAGCGGGGGGTCAGGATACGCAGTATTTT. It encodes CSAKLLAGGQDTQYF.

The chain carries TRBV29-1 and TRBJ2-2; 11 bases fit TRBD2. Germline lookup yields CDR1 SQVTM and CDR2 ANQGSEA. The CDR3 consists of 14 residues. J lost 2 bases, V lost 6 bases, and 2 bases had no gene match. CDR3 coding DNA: TGCAGCGTGGGGACTAGCGGTAACACCGGGGAGCTGTTTTTT. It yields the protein CSVGTSGNTGELFF.

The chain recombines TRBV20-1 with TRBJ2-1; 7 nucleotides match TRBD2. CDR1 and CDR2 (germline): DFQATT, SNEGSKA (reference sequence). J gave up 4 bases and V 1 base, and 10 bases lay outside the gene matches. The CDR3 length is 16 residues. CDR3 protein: CSARAPSGDTYNEQFF. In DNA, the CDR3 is TGCAGTGCTAGAGCCCCCAGCGGGGATACTTACAATGAGCAGTTCTTC.

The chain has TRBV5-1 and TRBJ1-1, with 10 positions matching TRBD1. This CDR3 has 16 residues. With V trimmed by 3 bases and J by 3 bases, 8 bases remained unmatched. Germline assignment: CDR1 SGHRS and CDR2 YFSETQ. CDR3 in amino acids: CASSWNDRGRDTEAFF. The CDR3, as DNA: TGCGCCAGCAGCTGGAACGACAGGGGGCGTGACACTGAAGCTTTCTTT. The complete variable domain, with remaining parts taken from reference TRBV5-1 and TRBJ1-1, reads KAGVTQTPRYLIKTRGQQVTLSCSPISGHRSVSWYQQTPGQGLQFLFEYFSETQRNKGNFPGRFSGRQFSNSRSEMNVSTLELGDSALYLCASSWNDRGRDTEAFFGQGTRLTVV.

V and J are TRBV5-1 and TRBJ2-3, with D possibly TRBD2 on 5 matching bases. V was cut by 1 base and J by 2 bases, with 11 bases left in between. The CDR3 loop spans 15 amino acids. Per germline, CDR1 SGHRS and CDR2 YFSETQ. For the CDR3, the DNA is TGCGCCAGCAGCTTGTTCGGGGAGTACACAGATACGCAGTATTTT. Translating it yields CASSLFGEYTDTQYF.